This TCR beta chain was sequenced in a study of ipilimumab plus nivolumab after autologous stem cell transplantation. Regarding the study as a whole: TCR repertoire, Treg phenotype and gut microbiota reportedly support more study of this approach.

CDR3 size: 17 residues. Trimming shortened V by 1 base and J by 7 bases, and 22 bases separated the two germline ends. CDR1 SGHTA and CDR2 FQGNSA come from the germline V gene. This clone was recorded only once. The antigen is not known. The assay was immunoSEQ multiplex PCR, and TCRdb's table has in-frame clones only and misses some. The data contain tens of thousands of clones, nearly 90% of them singletons. J is TRBJ2-5 and V is TRBV7-2; possibly TRBD1 for D (6 bases). The input for sequencing was PBMCs, taken in a trial of ipilimumab plus nivolumab as post-transplant consolidation. This receptor was taken from a male donor with multiple myeloma. CDR3 DNA: TGTGCCAGCAGCTTAGTGGGGGCAGGGGCTAGCTGGGCGACCCAGTACTTC. The encoded protein is CASSLVGAGASWATQYF.